This T cell receptor beta chain was identified in a study of human T cells and chemical hapten exposure. At the level of the study: Upper inner arm skin measuring approximately 2 cm by approximately 2 cm received 2% DPC for sensitization. Alopecia areata, totalis or universalis affected patients, mainly female.

In this sample, this clonotype turned up many times. Under the authors' procedure: A per-sample median of around 100,000 TCRs was observed, with a range of roughly 20,000 to 690,600. TCRdb fed the RACE reads into MiXCR, producing one record per CDR3 protein. TCRdb, not the authors, supplied the V and J calls. The sample consists of a few hundred thousand distinct CDR3 sequences, around 5.5% of them appearing once. Time point specified: pre-sensitization, week 0. Regarding treatment: therapeutic diphenylcyclopropenone sensitization with weekly scalp DPC. Donors, patients with alopecia ranging from 18 to 70 years old and judged suitable for DPC, provided samples. Trimming left V 7 bases short and J 1 base short, with 7 bases between. Germline V gene lookup returns CDR1 MNHEY and CDR2 SVGAGI. This CDR3 has 12 residues.

This sequence was found in a woman between 18 and 29 years old with alopecia areata. Some clones in this sample may be carry-over from other donors' samples. The chain uses TRBV6-5 and TRBJ1-2, with D unclear. Sequenced here: whole blood, sampled in connection with sensitization to the hapten diphenylcyclopropenone (DPC). CDR3 region: CASTGSNYGYTF. Written as DNA, the CDR3 is TGTGCCAGCACGGGCAGTAACTATGGCTACACCTTC.